These 9 T cell receptor beta chains share one sample of origin, sequenced in a study of T cells in women clearing cervical HPV infection. Profiled with immunoSEQ multiplex PCR; TCRdb holds only in-frame clones, not every one. This sample's clone table lists roughly 30,000 clones. Material: blood buffy coat. All receptors come from a woman between 18 and 70 years old with a cervical HPV16 infection that either progressed to CIN3+ or cleared (not recorded which).

With respect to this clone: The read stops 3 residues short of the end of the CDR3; the missing end is completed from the germline J gene. The genes are TRBV5-1 and TRBJ2-2; 8 bases align to TRBD2. The CDR3 spans 16 residues. Per the germline V gene, CDR1 is SGHRS and CDR2 is YFSETQ. After removal of 6 bases from V and 6 bases from J, the junction contained 13 bases not matched to a gene. The CDR3 DNA, read in part, is TGCGCCAGCATCCCCGGACTAGCCGGCGGGGCCGGGGAG. Protein: CASIPGLAGGAGE. From start to end, the CDR3 is CASIPGLAGGAGELFF.

CDR3 sequence: CASSLYPAMGAVEQYF. CDR3 DNA (partial): TGTGCCAGCAGCTTATACCCGGCCATGGGGGCCGTCGAG. The chain has TRBV7-3 and TRBJ2-7, with D maybe TRBD1 (6 bases). The read ends 3 residues shy of where the CDR3 ends; the end is completed using the germline J gene. Germline CDR1 reads SGHTA; CDR2 reads FQGTGA. V dropped 2 bases and J dropped 6 bases, with 20 bases sitting between them. The CDR3 is 16 residues long.

Of note for this clone: The CDR3 extends 3 residues past the end of the read, so its final part is completed from the germline J gene. This chain uses TRBV18 with TRBJ2-7, with D possibly being TRBD1 (6 bases). Germline-derived CDR1 and CDR2 are KGHSH and LQKENI. V lost 1 base to trimming and J lost 2 bases, with 9 bases between them. The CDR3 runs to 14 residues. CDR3 region: CASSPQGETYEQYF. CDR3 bases read: TGTGCCAGCTCACCACAGGGGGAAACCTACGAG.

To note about this clone: With the read ending 3 residues before the CDR3 end, the germline J gene is used to fill in that end. The V and J genes are TRBV7-2 and TRBJ2-5; 11 bases align to TRBD2. The junction had 8 bases not matched to a gene; V was cut back by 7 bases and J by 4 bases. The CDR3 totals 15 residues. Germline V lookup: CDR1 SGHTA, CDR2 FQGNSA. CDR3 bases read: TGTGCCAGCAAACTAGCGGGAGCGGGGGGAGAGACC. This translates into CASKLAGAGGET. The complete CDR3 protein is CASKLAGAGGETQYF.

Worth noting for this clone: The read is 3 residues too short to cover the CDR3 end, so that end is filled in from the germline J gene. The sample carries other DNA sequences with the same CDR3. The V and J genes are TRBV19 and TRBJ2-1; TRBD2 is a possible D gene (5 bases). The ends were cut back, 5 bases at V and 3 bases at J, with 8 bases in the middle. The germline gives CDR1 LNHDA, CDR2 SQIVND (reference sequence). The CDR3 length is 13 residues. The covered CDR3 bases are TGTGCCAGTAGTCCCCGGGGCTACAATGAG. The encoded protein is CASSPRGYNE. The entire CDR3 is CASSPRGYNEQFF. Together with reference TRBV19 and TRBJ2-1, the CDR3 gives the full variable domain: DGGITQSPKYLFRKEGQNVTLSCEQNLNHDAMYWYRQDPGQGLRLIYYSQIVNDFQKGDIAEGYSVSREKKESFPLTVTSAQKNPTAFYLCASSPRGYNEQFFGPGTRLTVL.

Concerning this clone: With the read ending 3 residues before the CDR3 end, the germline J gene is used to fill in that end. The chain uses TRBV19 and TRBJ2-4; TRBD1 is a possible D gene (6 bases). Germline V gives CDR1 LNHDA, CDR2 SQIVND (reference sequence). This CDR3 spans 13 amino acids. Trimming removed 9 bases from V and 8 bases from J, with 17 bases in between. CDR3 amino acids: CASTSAQGHIQYF. CDR3 DNA (partial): TGTGCCAGCACCTCGGCACAGGGACACATT.

CDR3 DNA (partial): TGTGCCAGCTCCTTCCGGACAGGGCAAACAGATACG. Protein: CASSFRTGQTDT. The entire CDR3 reads CASSFRTGQTDTQYF. The rearrangement uses TRBV6-4 and TRBJ2-3; TRBD1 aligns across 8 bases. The read stops 3 residues short of the end of the CDR3; the missing end is completed from the germline J gene. The V segment lost 8 bases and the J segment 3 bases; nucleotides outside the gene matches: 10. Per germline, CDR1 MRHNA and CDR2 SNTAGT. This CDR3 is 15 amino acids long.

On this clone: The CDR3 end lies 3 residues beyond the end of the read and is filled in from the germline J gene. The genes are TRBV20-1 and TRBJ2-5, with 9 bases identical to TRBD2. The V gene end was trimmed by 4 bases and the J gene end by 1 base; junction bases not matched to a gene: 4. Germline values: CDR1 DFQATT, CDR2 SNEGSKA (reference sequence). CDR3 length: 14 amino acids. The covered CDR3 bases are TGCAGTGCTAATAGCGGGAGAAGCCAAGAGACC. Its translation: CSANSGRSQET. The CDR3 reads in full as CSANSGRSQETQYF.

With respect to this clone: The CDR3 end lies 3 residues beyond the end of the read and is filled in from the germline J gene. This chain uses TRBV2 with TRBJ2-7; TRBD1 matches at 8 bases. V trimming: 4 bases; J trimming: 2 bases; junction bases outside the gene matches: 4. The CDR3 length is 14 residues. The germline CDR1 and CDR2 sequences are SNHLY and FYNNEI. The CDR3 here is CASSGDRGAYEQYF. The covered CDR3 bases are TGTGCCAGCAGTGGAGACAGGGGCGCCTACGAG.